This T cell receptor beta chain is from a study of somatic mutations in cytotoxic T cells in rheumatoid arthritis. CDR1 and CDR2 (germline): ENHRY, SYGVKD. The V end was cut by 11 bases, the J end by 1 base, with 15 bases between. The CDR3 loop spans 14 amino acids. Findings and caveats of the study: Healthy controls did not share the age-linked increase in CD8+ clonality seen in rheumatoid arthritis patients.

The data were produced by immunoSEQ multiplex PCR, yet TCRdb's version contains in-frame clones alone and is incomplete. The sample has 9,000 to 15,000 clones, about 68% seen once. This clone is classed as medium-sized. What it binds is unknown. What was sequenced was CD8+ T cells sorted from blood. The source is a man between 65 and 80 years old in good health. This rearrangement joins TRBV10-3 to TRBJ2-1, with D perhaps matching TRBD2 (6 bases). The CDR3 reads CAVLSAGSYNEQFF. CDR3 DNA: TGTGCCGTCCTTTCGGCGGGATCCTACAATGAGCAGTTCTTC.